Presented here are 8 T cell receptor beta chains from one specimen sequenced in a study of blood T cell repertoires in COVID-19. Only in-frame clones appear in the TCRdb table, and some are missing; sequencing was by immunoSEQ multiplex PCR. The sample contains roughly 260,000 clones, 80% to 90% of which appear only once. Specimen: PBMCs or T cells enriched from blood (not recorded which). The receptors here all came from a woman between 50 and 59 years old who had recovered from COVID-19.

The chain is built from TRBV28 and TRBJ2-1; D unresolved. The CDR3 extends over 15 amino acids. V was trimmed by 4 bases and J by 0 bases, leaving 10 bases between them. Germline V gene sequence: CDR1 MDHEN, CDR2 SYDVKM. The CDR3: CASSSHYSSYNEQFF. As DNA, the CDR3 is TGTGCCAGCAGTTCCCACTACTCCTCCTACAATGAGCAGTTCTTC.

This chain uses TRBV30 with TRBJ1-1; no firm D call. The germline V gene encodes CDR1 GTSNPN and CDR2 SVGIG (reference sequence). The V end was cut by 3 bases, the J end by 2 bases, with 10 bases between. The CDR3 is 13 amino acids. DNA of the CDR3: TGTGCCTGGAGACTTCTTGTCAACACTGAAGCTTTCTTT. Protein sequence: CAWRLLVNTEAFF.

V is TRBV7-6 and J is TRBJ2-1; possibly TRBD2 for D (6 bases). Deletions cut 3 bases from V and 4 bases from J, with 13 bases between. This CDR3 spans 15 amino acids. Germline V gives CDR1 SGHVS, CDR2 FNYEAQ. CDR3: CASSLGDGRYNEQFF. CDR3 DNA sequence: TGTGCCAGCAGCTTGGGGGACGGGAGATACAATGAGCAGTTCTTC.

This clone was observed a few times. J is TRBJ1-2 and V is TRBV27; possible D gene TRBD1, 5 bases. The CDR3 is made up of 13 amino acids. V lost 7 bases and J 6 bases, leaving 15 bases between the germline ends. Germline V gene data show CDR1 as MNHEY and CDR2 as SMNVEV (reference sequence). This CDR3 reads CASTEAGTDGYTF. In DNA form, the CDR3 reads TGTGCCAGCACGGAGGCAGGGACTGATGGCTACACCTTC.

This clone showed up just a few times. The gene calls are TRBV7-9 and TRBJ2-2; the match to TRBD2 covers 9 bases. The trim removed 0 bases at V and 6 bases at J, leaving 8 bases unmatched. The CDR3 is made up of 17 amino acids. Looked up from germline, CDR1 is SEHNR and CDR2 is FQNEAQ (reference sequence). The CDR3 nucleotides read TGTGCCAGCAGCTTAGCCCCCGGGACTAGCTTACCCGGGGAGCTGTTTTTT. Its translation: CASSLAPGTSLPGELFF. Drawing the rest from reference TRBV7-9 and TRBJ2-2, the complete variable domain is DTGVSQNPRHKITKRGQNVTFRCDPISEHNRLYWYRQTLGQGPEFLTYFQNEAQLEKSRLLSDRFSAERPKGSFSTLEIQRTEQGDSAMYLCASSLAPGTSLPGELFFGEGSRLTVL.

V usage is TRBV5-1 and J usage is TRBJ2-1; 13 nucleotides match TRBD2. V dropped 4 bases and J dropped 0; count of bases not matched to a gene: 4. The CDR3 is 17 residues long. The germline CDR1 and CDR2 sequences are SGHRS and YFSETQ. CDR3 coding DNA: TGCGCCAGCAGCCACTGGACTAGCGGGAGCTCCTACAATGAGCAGTTCTTC. Amino acid sequence: CASSHWTSGSSYNEQFF.

The chain carries TRBV27 and TRBJ1-5, with D unclear. Between the trimmed V and J ends, which lost 6 bases and 4 bases, there was a span of 13 bases. This CDR3 has 14 residues. From germline, CDR1 is MNHEY and CDR2 SMNVEV (reference sequence). DNA of the CDR3: TGTGCCAGCAGAACGGGTTTGGGTAATCAGCCCCAGCATTTT. The encoded protein is CASRTGLGNQPQHF.

This chain links TRBV16 with TRBJ2-1; 9 nucleotides agree with TRBD2. Per the germline V gene, CDR1 is KGHSY and CDR2 is FQNENV. With V trimmed by 4 bases and J by 4 bases, 8 bases remained unmatched. This CDR3 contains 16 residues. The CDR3 protein is CASSPSAGGAYNEQFF. In DNA form, the CDR3 reads TGTGCCAGCAGCCCGTCGGCGGGAGGGGCATACAATGAGCAGTTCTTC.